Presented here are 11 T cell receptor beta chains from one specimen sequenced in a study of quantifying T cell responses using KT2 cells. The wider study: cDNA was made from DNase-treated RNA using alpha and beta constant primers.

The cDNA 3' end received a ligated oligonucleotide with a UMI. An equimolar mix of RC1.1 and RC1.2 primed the beta chain across TRBC1 and TRBC2. TCRdb re-analysed the UMI-ligation and nested PCR reads in MiXCR, keeping a single row per CDR3 protein. The table has 31,000 or so distinct CDR3 sequences, about a tenth seen once. The sequenced material came from PBMCs spiked with cells of the T cell clone KT2. Every receptor here comes from a human donor.

This clonotype was picked up many times. This rearrangement joins TRBV28 to TRBJ2-3; no clear D gene. With 3 bases removed from V and 2 bases from J, the gap between germline ends came to 9 bases. The CDR3 contains 14 residues. Germline CDR1 and CDR2: MDHEN and SYDVKM. The DNA for the CDR3 is TGTGCCAGCAGTTTTTTGGTAGACACAGATACGCAGTATTTT. The encoded protein is CASSFLVDTDTQYF.

This clonotype has just a few counts. The V gene is TRBV3-1, the J gene TRBJ2-3, with D maybe TRBD2 (6 bases). Germline V CDR1 and CDR2: LGHDT, YNNKEL (reference sequence). The CDR3 covers 14 residues. Trimming shortened V by 4 bases and J by 2 bases, and 10 bases separated the two germline ends. CDR3 residues: CASSRDFITDTQYF. The CDR3 DNA sequence: TGTGCCAGCAGCCGGGACTTCATCACAGATACGCAGTATTTT.

Many counts were recorded for this clonotype. The chain combines TRBV20-1 with TRBJ2-7; TRBD1 matches at 9 bases. After removal of 4 bases from V and 0 bases from J, the junction contained 7 bases not matched to a gene. Germline V gene lookup returns CDR1 DFQATT and CDR2 SNEGSKA (reference sequence). The CDR3 is 15 residues long. In DNA, the CDR3 is TGCAGTGCTACATTGACACAGGGGGCCTCCTACGAGCAGTACTTC. It is translated as CSATLTQGASYEQYF.

This clonotype was counted a few times. V and J are TRBV7-9 and TRBJ1-1, with TRBD1 as a possible D gene (6 bases). The CDR3 has 14 amino acids. Trimming shortened V by 3 bases and J by 0 bases, and 8 bases separated the two germline ends. Germline V gene lookup returns CDR1 SEHNR and CDR2 FQNEAQ (reference sequence). CDR3 bases: TGTGCCAGCAGCTTCAACAGGGTGAACACTGAAGCTTTCTTT. It yields the protein CASSFNRVNTEAFF.

In this sample, this clonotype turned up many times. The chain is built from TRBV12-2 and TRBJ2-2. TRBV12-2 is listed as a pseudogene. This CDR3 contains 13 residues. The CDR3 nucleotides are TGTGCAAGTCACGGCCCGGACTCCGGGGAGCTGTTTTTT. The encoded protein is CASHGPDSGELFF.

This clonotype occurred a few times. The chain is built from TRBV11-2 and TRBJ2-2; D is undetermined. V lost 4 bases and J lost 2, with 11 bases in between. The germline V gene has CDR1 SGHAT and CDR2 FQNNGV. CDR3 size: 15 residues. The CDR3 coding sequence is TGTGCCAGCAGCTCAAGAGGAGTTAACACCGGGGAGCTGTTTTTT. Amino acids: CASSSRGVNTGELFF.

This chain links TRBV11-2 with TRBJ1-1; D unresolved. Germline-derived CDR1 and CDR2 are SGHAT and FQNNGV. CDR3 length: 14 amino acids. Trimming pared 1 base from V and 0 bases from J, leaving 6 bases between. The CDR3 region has the DNA TGTGCCAGCAGCTTAGTACGGATGAACACTGAAGCTTTCTTT. It specifies CASSLVRMNTEAFF.

This rearrangement joins TRBV10-3 to TRBJ1-1; 7 bases fit TRBD1. The V gene end was trimmed by 6 bases and the J gene end by 1 base; junction bases not matched to a gene: 8. The germline gives CDR1 ENHRY, CDR2 SYGVKD. This CDR3 region has 15 residues. The CDR3 region has the DNA TGTGCCATCAGGGAGCTCAGGGGGACGAACACTGAAGCTTTCTTT. This sequence encodes CAIRELRGTNTEAFF.

This clonotype was found many times. J is TRBJ2-3 and V is TRBV12-3 or TRBV12-4; D may match TRBD1 or TRBD2 (5 bases each). V gave up 3 bases and J gave up 5 bases, with 9 bases separating them. The CDR3 is made up of 13 amino acids. Here the CDR3 reads CASSLRGRDTQYF. The CDR3 coding sequence is TGTGCCAGCAGTTTGAGGGGTAGAGATACGCAGTATTTT.

This clonotype was detected a few times. At one of its ends the junction is not consistent with the germline gene, which may arise from a read error. The chain links TRBV20-1 to TRBJ2-7; 10 nucleotides align to TRBD2. This CDR3 has 12 amino acids. The germline gives CDR1 DFQATT, CDR2 SNEGSKA (reference sequence). The chain's CDR3 is CSANEGVAGGQF. CDR3 coding DNA: TGCAGTGCTAACGAAGGGGTAGCGGGAGGCCAATTC.

Only a few counts were recorded for this clonotype. The chain combines TRBV6-5 with TRBJ1-5; possibly TRBD1 for D (6 bases). V lost 0 bases and J lost 5, with 11 bases in between. This CDR3 is built from 15 residues. Germline-derived CDR1 and CDR2 are MNHEY and SVGAGI. The CDR3 region is CASSYSGGADQPQHF. CDR3 nucleotides: TGTGCCAGCAGTTACTCGGGGGGGGCCGATCAGCCCCAGCATTTT.